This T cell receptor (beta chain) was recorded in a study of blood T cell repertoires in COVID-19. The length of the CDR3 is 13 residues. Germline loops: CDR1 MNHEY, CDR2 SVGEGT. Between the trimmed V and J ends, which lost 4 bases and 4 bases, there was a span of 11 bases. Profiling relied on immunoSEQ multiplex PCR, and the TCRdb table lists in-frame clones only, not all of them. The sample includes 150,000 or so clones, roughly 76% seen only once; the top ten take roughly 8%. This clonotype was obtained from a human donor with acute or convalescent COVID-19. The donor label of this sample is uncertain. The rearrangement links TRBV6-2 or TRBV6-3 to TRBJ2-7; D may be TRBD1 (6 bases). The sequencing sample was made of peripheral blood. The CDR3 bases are TGTGCCAGCAGTTTCAGGACAGCTTACGAGCAGTACGTC. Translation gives CASSFRTAYEQYV.